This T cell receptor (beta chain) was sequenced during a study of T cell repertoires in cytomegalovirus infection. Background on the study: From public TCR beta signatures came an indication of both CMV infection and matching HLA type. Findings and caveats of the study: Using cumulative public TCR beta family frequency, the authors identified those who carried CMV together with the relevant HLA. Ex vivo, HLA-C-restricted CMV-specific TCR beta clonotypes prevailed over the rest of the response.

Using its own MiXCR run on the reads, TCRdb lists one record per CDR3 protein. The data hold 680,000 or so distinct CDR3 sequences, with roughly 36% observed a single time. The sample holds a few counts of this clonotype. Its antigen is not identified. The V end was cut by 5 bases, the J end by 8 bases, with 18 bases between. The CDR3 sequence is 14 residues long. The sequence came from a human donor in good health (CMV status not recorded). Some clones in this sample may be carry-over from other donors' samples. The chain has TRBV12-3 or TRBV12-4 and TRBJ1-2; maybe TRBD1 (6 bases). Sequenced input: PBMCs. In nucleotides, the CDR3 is TGTGCCAGCAGTCGCTGGACAGTTCAGGAAGGCTACACCTTC. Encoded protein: CASSRWTVQEGYTF.